The 5 T cell receptor beta chains below were found in one sample sequenced in a study of shared clonotypes between healthy human individuals. Naive-designated CD8 cells lacked CD45RO, were positively enriched for CCR7, and omitted terminally differentiated effector memory CD45RA+ cells. TCRdb's copy holds only in-frame clones and misses some; the assay was immunoSEQ multiplex PCR. This repertoire shows hundreds of thousands of clones, approximately 95% found once; its top ten account for over 0.1%. Sequencing used naive CD8+ T cells sorted from blood. These receptor sequences come from a woman in her twenties or thirties in good health.

V gene TRBV5-1 combines with J gene TRBJ2-7, with D perhaps matching TRBD1 or TRBD2 (5 bases each). Germline loops: CDR1 SGHRS, CDR2 YFSETQ. With 4 bases removed from V and 1 base from J, the gap between germline ends came to 15 bases. The CDR3 has 15 residues. Here the CDR3 reads CASSRSEGNSYEQYF. Here the CDR3 DNA reads TGCGCCAGCAGCAGGAGCGAGGGGAATTCCTACGAGCAGTACTTC. Using reference TRBV5-1 and TRBJ2-7 for the parts outside the CDR3, the full variable domain is KAGVTQTPRYLIKTRGQQVTLSCSPISGHRSVSWYQQTPGQGLQFLFEYFSETQRNKGNFPGRFSGRQFSNSRSEMNVSTLELGDSALYLCASSRSEGNSYEQYFGPGTRLTVT.

This rearrangement joins TRBV6-5 to TRBJ2-7; tentatively, D is TRBD1 (6 bases). In germline, CDR1 is MNHEY, CDR2 SVGAGI. The CDR3 covers 16 residues. V was clipped by 4 bases and J by 1 base, with 17 bases between them. CDR3 loop: CASSSGGVQSSYEQYF. CDR3 nucleotides: TGTGCCAGCAGTTCTGGGGGCGTGCAGAGTTCCTACGAGCAGTACTTC.

The chain employs TRBV9 and TRBJ1-2; D is undetermined. V dropped 0 bases and J dropped 3 bases, with 12 bases sitting between them. In germline, CDR1 is SGDLS, CDR2 YYNGEE. This CDR3 comprises 15 residues. CDR3 sequence reads: CASSVASEAYYGYTF. Here the CDR3 DNA reads TGTGCCAGCAGCGTAGCCAGTGAAGCGTACTATGGCTACACCTTC.

The gene calls are TRBV7-9 and TRBJ1-2; TRBD1 matches at 7 bases. Germline values: CDR1 SEHNR, CDR2 FQNEAQ (reference sequence). V gave up 3 bases and J gave up 3 bases; unmatched junction bases: 13. The CDR3 covers 17 residues. CDR3: CASSFGTARPPHYGYTF. The CDR3 DNA reads TGTGCCAGCAGCTTCGGGACAGCTCGTCCTCCACACTATGGCTACACCTTC.

This chain uses TRBV29-1 with TRBJ2-7, with TRBD1 matching 7 bases. This CDR3 contains 13 residues. V lost 5 bases, J lost 2 bases, and 6 bases stayed unmatched. Germline assignment: CDR1 SQVTM and CDR2 ANQGSEA. The CDR3 region has the DNA TGCAGCGTTCTCCGGACAGGAACCTACGAGCAGTACTTC. Translated: CSVLRTGTYEQYF.